This T cell receptor beta chain was found in a study of cytomegalovirus exposure and HLA in healthy donors. Background on the study: There were 90 million to 130 million unique TCR beta sequences, drawn from some 180 million T cells, in an earlier analysis.

A multiplex PCR was run with 60 Vbeta primers and 13 Jbeta primers. TCRdb keeps only in-frame clones here, not all; method: immunoSEQ multiplex PCR. The repertoire has 150,000 to 200,000 clones, over 65% of them found once; the top ten carry 0.075% to 0.1%. The CDR3 has 14 amino acids. Germline CDR1 and CDR2: SGHTA and FQGNSA. Trimming pared 1 base from V and 7 bases from J, leaving 11 bases between. A remark on this clone: The antigen is unknown. Other DNA sequences of this sample code for an identical CDR3.

Points from the study as a whole: An ancestry cluster, one associated with Asian ancestry, reportedly showed fewer N-insertions than the approximately 650-donor mean in a later analysis.

The gene calls are TRBV7-2 and TRBJ1-5; possibly TRBD1 for D (5 bases). The source of this sequence is a boy between 2 and 10 years old in good health and CMV-seronegative. Sequenced sample: PBMCs. CDR3 loop: CASSLGQGGQPQHF. DNA for the CDR3: TGTGCCAGCAGCTTAGGCCAGGGAGGGCAGCCCCAGCATTTT.